One and the same sample provided the 28 T cell receptor beta chains below, sequenced in a study of cytomegalovirus exposure and HLA in healthy donors. A multiplex PCR was run with 60 Vbeta primers and 13 Jbeta primers. The assay was immunoSEQ multiplex PCR, and TCRdb's table has in-frame clones only and misses some. The profile shows around 190,000 clones, approximately 80% of them singletons. What was sequenced was PBMCs. These receptors all come from a girl aged 2 to 10 in good health and CMV-seropositive.

The rearrangement uses TRBV9 and TRBJ2-5; 7 bases agree with TRBD2. Germline V gives CDR1 SGDLS, CDR2 YYNGEE. After removal of 0 bases from V and 5 bases from J, the junction contained 7 bases not matched to a gene. This CDR3 region has 15 residues. CDR3 protein: CASSVGPAGRETQYF. The CDR3 region has the DNA TGTGCCAGCAGCGTAGGCCCAGCGGGACGGGAGACCCAGTACTTC. Drawing the rest from reference TRBV9 and TRBJ2-5, the complete variable domain is DSGVTQTPKHLITATGQRVTLRCSPRSGDLSVYWYQQSLDQGLQFLIQYYNGEERAKGNILERFSAQQFPDLHSELNLSSLELGDSALYFCASSVGPAGRETQYFGPGTRLLVL.

The chain joins TRBV5-1 to TRBJ1-4; a weak D match, TRBD1 (5 bases). Trimming stripped 0 bases from V and 3 bases from J, with 6 bases between. Germline-derived CDR1 and CDR2 are SGHRS and YFSETQ. The CDR3 has 14 amino acids. CDR3 coding DNA: TGCGCCAGCAGCTTGGGGACATCTAATGAAAAACTGTTTTTT. This translates into CASSLGTSNEKLFF.

CDR3 nucleotide sequence: TGTGCCAGCAGTCCGCGGGGGGGGTTTGGTCAGCCCCAGCATTTT. Translation: CASSPRGGFGQPQHF. V usage is TRBV27 and J usage is TRBJ1-5, with D maybe TRBD1 (5 bases). CDR3 length: 15 residues. The V gene lost 5 bases and the J gene lost 6 bases, with 17 bases spanning the gap. The germline V gene has CDR1 MNHEY and CDR2 SMNVEV (reference sequence).

Only one count was recorded for this clone. This chain connects TRBV5-1 to TRBJ2-1; 7 bases line up with TRBD2. This CDR3 contains 16 residues. Germline assignment: CDR1 SGHRS and CDR2 YFSETQ. Trimming removed 3 bases from V and 9 bases from J; junction bases left unmatched: 15. The CDR3: CASSWGLAGDLLEQFF. CDR3 in DNA: TGCGCCAGCAGCTGGGGCCTGGCGGGGGACCTTCTTGAGCAGTTCTTC. The whole variable domain, remainder taken from reference TRBV5-1 and TRBJ2-1, is KAGVTQTPRYLIKTRGQQVTLSCSPISGHRSVSWYQQTPGQGLQFLFEYFSETQRNKGNFPGRFSGRQFSNSRSEMNVSTLELGDSALYLCASSWGLAGDLLEQFFGPGTRLTVL.

With respect to this clone: The junction does not match germline at one end; this may be a read error. The J gene is TRBJ2-4, the V gene TRBV6-5, with TRBD1 as a possible D gene (5 bases). Germline CDR1 MNHEY, CDR2 SVGAGI. CDR3 size: 11 residues. The CDR3 loop reads CVSSYQGIQYF. The DNA for the CDR3 is TGTGTCAGCAGTTATCAGGGAATTCAGTACTTC.

This chain links TRBV6-5 with TRBJ2-7; 7 bases agree with TRBD2. J lost 5 bases, V lost 8 bases, and 12 bases had no gene match. CDR1 is MNHEY and CDR2 is SVGAGI in the germline V gene. The CDR3 extends over 14 amino acids. The CDR3 loop reads CASLKAGAENEQYF. The CDR3 coding sequence is TGTGCCAGCCTTAAGGCGGGAGCGGAAAACGAGCAGTACTTC.

CDR3 nucleotides: TGTGCCAGCAGCGTAGGTTCCCGGGATGGCTACACCTTC. Protein product: CASSVGSRDGYTF. This chain links TRBV9 with TRBJ1-2; D gene uncertain. The germline gives CDR1 SGDLS, CDR2 YYNGEE. The CDR3 is 13 residues long. With 0 bases removed from V and 6 bases from J, the gap between germline ends came to 9 bases.

This rearrangement joins TRBV5-6 to TRBJ2-2; D ambiguous. The V and J ends lost 2 bases and 8 bases respectively, with 7 bases between them. The length of the CDR3 is 12 residues. The germline V gene encodes CDR1 SGHDT and CDR2 YYEEEE. CDR3 residues: CASSFPSGELFF. In DNA form, the CDR3 reads TGTGCCAGCAGCTTTCCGAGTGGGGAGCTGTTTTTT.

This clone has just a few counts. This rearrangement joins TRBV7-9 to TRBJ1-2; possibly TRBD1 for D (6 bases). This CDR3 has 13 amino acids. The germline V and J ends were trimmed by 5 bases and 3 bases, with 10 bases remaining between them. Germline V gene lookup returns CDR1 SEHNR and CDR2 FQNEAQ (reference sequence). The CDR3 sequence is CASSPAGDYGYTF. The CDR3 DNA reads as TGTGCCAGCAGCCCTGCAGGGGACTATGGCTACACCTTC.

The genes are TRBV6-5 and TRBJ2-4; no clear D gene. CDR3 length: 13 residues. Deletions cut 5 bases from V and 6 bases from J, with 11 bases between. Germline CDR1 and CDR2: MNHEY and SVGAGI. CDR3 in amino acids: CASSPRRLNIQYF. The CDR3 DNA is TGTGCCAGCAGTCCCCGCAGGTTAAACATTCAGTACTTC.

The genes are TRBV5-4 and TRBJ2-1; 7 positions agree with TRBD2. Looked up from germline, CDR1 is SGHNT and CDR2 is YYREEE (reference sequence). The CDR3 length is 15 residues. V lost 3 bases, J lost 9 bases, and 12 bases stayed unmatched. In DNA form, the CDR3 reads TGTGCCAGCAGCTCCGGGACTACCTCCAACCGTGAGCAGTTCTTC. Translated: CASSSGTTSNREQFF.

This clone was found a few times. This rearrangement joins TRBV6-1 to TRBJ2-7; D not resolved. Trimming took off 5 bases at V and 4 bases at J, with 12 bases between the two ends. The length of the CDR3 is 13 residues. Germline V lookup: CDR1 MNHNS, CDR2 SASEGT. Written as DNA, the CDR3 is TGTGCCAGCAGTTCAGGCGTTTGGTACGAGCAGTACTTC. Protein: CASSSGVWYEQYF.

This sequence joins TRBV6-4 and TRBJ2-7; D unresolved. The CDR3 extends over 15 amino acids. Germline CDR1 reads MRHNA; CDR2 reads SNTAGT. V was cut by 6 bases and J by 3 bases, with 18 bases left in between. DNA of the CDR3: TGTGCCAGCAGGGGCTTCGTGGGCAGCTTCTACGAGCAGTACTTC. Amino acids: CASRGFVGSFYEQYF.

The J gene is TRBJ2-3, the V gene TRBV11-2; D unresolved. This CDR3 comprises 14 residues. The V end was cut by 4 bases, the J end by 2 bases, with 10 bases between. Germline V gives CDR1 SGHAT, CDR2 FQNNGV. This chain's CDR3 is CASSYDKSTDTQYF. CDR3 coding DNA: TGTGCCAGCAGCTATGACAAATCCACAGATACGCAGTATTTT.

The V call is TRBV6-6, the J call TRBJ1-2, with 8 positions matching TRBD1. J lost 7 bases, V lost 7 bases, and 5 bases had no gene match. CDR3 length: 12 amino acids. Per the germline V gene, CDR1 is MNHNY and CDR2 is SVGAGI (reference sequence). The CDR3 is CASNSQGAGYTF. CDR3 nucleotides: TGTGCCAGCAATAGCCAGGGGGCTGGCTACACCTTC.

The chain employs TRBV10-3 and TRBJ2-3; a possible D gene is TRBD2 (6 bases). The CDR3 is made up of 14 amino acids. The germline V gene has CDR1 ENHRY and CDR2 SYGVKD. The germline V and J ends were trimmed by 0 bases and 6 bases, with 10 bases remaining between them. The CDR3 spells CAISESLASDTQYF. The CDR3 DNA is TGTGCCATCAGTGAGTCGCTAGCGAGTGATACGCAGTATTTT.

The chain couples TRBV19 to TRBJ1-2, with 11 bases that match TRBD1. The CDR3 totals 17 residues. V lost 4 bases to trimming and J lost 8 bases; unmatched junction nucleotides: 15. Germline V gene sequence: CDR1 LNHDA, CDR2 SQIVND (reference sequence). CDR3 DNA sequence: TGTGCCAGTAGTAAACAGAGGACAGGGGGCGCATTTATCGGCTACACCTTC. Its protein product is CASSKQRTGGAFIGYTF.

This rearrangement joins TRBV6-1 to TRBJ2-7; D might be TRBD1 (6 bases). Germline CDR1 reads MNHNS; CDR2 reads SASEGT. The V gene lost 2 bases and the J gene lost 1 base, with 9 bases spanning the gap. The CDR3 has 14 residues. The CDR3 nucleotides are TGTGCCAGCAGTGAACGAGGGGGTTCCTACGAGCAGTACTTC. Its protein is CASSERGGSYEQYF.

The chain recombines TRBV7-9 with TRBJ2-7; TRBD2 matches at 10 bases. The V gene end was trimmed by 3 bases and the J gene end by 3 bases; junction bases not matched to a gene: 2. Per the germline V gene, CDR1 is SEHNR and CDR2 is FQNEAQ (reference sequence). This CDR3 spans 14 amino acids. In nucleotides, the CDR3 is TGTGCCAGCAGCTTGGCTAGCGGGGGCTACGAGCAGTACTTC. Residues: CASSLASGGYEQYF. The full variable domain, its missing parts supplied by reference TRBV7-9 and TRBJ2-7, is DTGVSQNPRHKITKRGQNVTFRCDPISEHNRLYWYRQTLGQGPEFLTYFQNEAQLEKSRLLSDRFSAERPKGSFSTLEIQRTEQGDSAMYLCASSLASGGYEQYFGPGTRLTVT.

The chain recombines TRBV21-1 with TRBJ2-2; the table assigns TRBD1, which was not confirmed against the DNA. TRBV21-1 constitutes a pseudogene. This CDR3 contains 21 residues. The CDR3: CASSKDGVSVNRDSSTGELFF. The CDR3, as DNA: TGTGCCAGCAGCAAAGATGGGGTGTCGGTTAACCGGGACAGCTCCACCGGGGAGCTGTTTTTT.

The CDR3, as DNA: TGTGCCAGCAGCGCGGGTATGAGTAGCAATCAGCCCCAGCATTTT. Translating it yields CASSAGMSSNQPQHF. V is TRBV5-8 and J is TRBJ1-5; D remains unclear. The CDR3 loop spans 15 amino acids. Germline V lookup: CDR1 SGHTS, CDR2 YDEGEE. Trimming stripped 4 bases from V and 0 bases from J, with 11 bases between.

The chain has TRBV28 and TRBJ1-2; 9 bases agree with TRBD1. J was trimmed by 6 bases and V by 3 bases; bases with no gene match: 5. Germline CDR1 and CDR2: MDHEN and SYDVKM. CDR3 length equals 14 residues. CDR3 sequence: CASSFTGTGNGYTF. The CDR3 DNA reads TGTGCCAGCAGTTTTACCGGGACAGGGAATGGCTACACCTTC.

This chain joins TRBV28 and TRBJ2-5; D may be TRBD1 (8 bases). The J call may not be correct, given that the DNA end is closer to TRBJ2-7. Germline loops: CDR1 MDHEN, CDR2 SYDVKM. This CDR3 region has 17 residues. DNA of the CDR3: TGTGCCAGCAGAACCAAAAGGGGAGGGACAGGATACTACGAGCAGTACTTC. Translated: CASRTKRGGTGYYEQYF.

This chain connects TRBV4-1 to TRBJ2-1; weak D call: TRBD2 (6 bases). Germline CDR1 reads MGHRA; CDR2 reads YSYEKL. CDR3 size: 16 residues. With 1 base removed from V and 4 bases from J, the gap between germline ends came to 14 bases. CDR3 loop: CASSQGGVGTYNEQFF. In DNA form, the CDR3 reads TGCGCCAGCAGCCAAGGGGGTGTAGGGACTTACAATGAGCAGTTCTTC.

V is TRBV7-8 and J is TRBJ1-1, with D hard to call. The CDR3 has 14 residues. CDR1 and CDR2 (germline): SGHVS, FQNEAQ. Trimming shortened V by 4 bases and J by 4 bases, and 13 bases separated the two germline ends. CDR3 protein: CASSSPSRGTEAFF. As DNA, the CDR3 is TGTGCCAGCAGCTCACCATCACGAGGCACTGAAGCTTTCTTT.

This clone was seen a single time. The rearrangement uses TRBV19 and TRBJ1-1; 11 nucleotides align to TRBD1. This CDR3 comprises 13 residues. J gave up 11 bases and V 6 bases, and 8 bases lay outside the gene matches. From germline, CDR1 is LNHDA and CDR2 SQIVND (reference sequence). As DNA, the CDR3 is TGTGCCAGTAGAGTAGGACAGGGGGCGTTGGCTTTCTTT. Protein sequence: CASRVGQGALAFF.

The chain carries TRBV5-1 and TRBJ2-5, with 13 bases identical to TRBD2. Germline CDR1 is SGHRS and CDR2 is YFSETQ. V shed 0 bases and J 5 bases; nucleotides not matched to a gene: 4. This CDR3 is 16 amino acids long. In nucleotides, the CDR3 is TGCGCCAGCAGCTTGGCACTAGCGGGAGGGCCGGAGACCCAGTACTTC. This codes for CASSLALAGGPETQYF.

The chain employs TRBV9 and TRBJ2-2; unclear D gene. Germline V gene lookup returns CDR1 SGDLS and CDR2 YYNGEE. Trimming took 1 base from V and 4 from J, leaving 8 bases between them. CDR3 length: 14 residues. CDR3 loop: CASSVQEGTGELFF. The CDR3, as DNA: TGTGCCAGCAGCGTACAGGAAGGCACCGGGGAGCTGTTTTTT.